This TCR beta chain was recorded in a study of CD8 T cells in ankylosing spondylitis. The junction had 3 bases not matched to a gene; V was cut back by 8 bases and J by 3 bases. The CDR3 contains 13 residues. Per germline, CDR1 GTSNPN and CDR2 SVGIG (reference sequence). Study-wide results and caveats: Several of the motif variants were reported before in synovial fluid and blood from reactive arthritis.

With respect to this clonotype: Its antigen remains unidentified.

TCRdb re-called the 5' RACE reads with MiXCR, one entry per CDR3 protein. The data hold under 200,000 distinct CDR3 sequences, with 10% to 15% observed a single time. This chain joins TRBV30 and TRBJ1-5, with 11 bases aligning to TRBD1. Sequenced sample: blood, either unsorted or a sorted T cell fraction (not recorded which). The receptor's source is a female donor with ankylosing spondylitis or in good health (not recorded which). The DNA of the CDR3 is TGTGCCCAGGGACAGGGGGACAATCAGCCCCAGCATTTT. Residues: CAQGQGDNQPQHF.